The T cell receptor beta chain described here comes from a study of T cell responses to AZD1222 COVID-19 vaccine. CDR1 and CDR2 from the germline V gene are SGHTA and FQGNSA. After removal of 6 bases from V and 6 bases from J, the junction contained 8 bases not matched to a gene. The CDR3 extends over 15 amino acids. The method was immunoSEQ multiplex PCR; TCRdb's version includes in-frame clones alone and lacks a portion of them. Here the sample spans 40,000 to 55,000 clones, approximately 86% being singletons. The sample in question was peripheral blood, obtained 28 days after the second AZD1222 dose. The V and J genes are TRBV7-2 and TRBJ2-1; the match to TRBD1 covers 10 bases. The receptor comes from an adult who received the AZD1222 COVID-19 vaccine. CDR3 nucleotide sequence: TGTGCCAGCAGTCTCCAGGGACAGGGGCCCAATGAGCAGTTCTTC. This gives the protein CASSLQGQGPNEQFF.